Each of the 9 T cell receptor beta chains below was sequenced from the same sample in a study of T cell clusters in autoimmune cytopenias. TRB was amplified by touch-down multiplex PCR, primer pools A and B combined. TCRdb processed the multiplex PCR reads again and assigns one entry to each CDR3 protein, with no DNA. The repertoire table contains 8,000 to 9,500 distinct CDR3 sequences. About 37,500 genome equivalents of blood DNA were amplified for TRB. Sequenced: peripheral blood. These receptor sequences come from a human donor with an autoimmune cytopenia or autoimmune hepatitis (not recorded which).

This clonotype is large by frequency. The chain combines TRBV5-4 with TRBJ1-1; the D call from TCRdb, TRBD1, cannot be confirmed without DNA. Germline V gives CDR1 SGHNT, CDR2 YYREEE (reference sequence). The CDR3 totals 13 residues. The CDR3 reads CASRPGTGVEAFF.

This rearrangement joins TRBV5-5 to TRBJ2-5; the D gene TCRdb calls, TRBD1, cannot be checked with no DNA. Germline V CDR1 and CDR2: SGHKS, YYEKEE (reference sequence). CDR3 size: 19 residues. This CDR3 is CASSLSSPGSLGGRETQYF.

This rearrangement joins TRBV6-2 or TRBV6-3 to TRBJ2-7; TCRdb indicates TRBD1, and absent DNA this call remains unverified. This CDR3 has 13 residues. Germline CDR1 and CDR2: MNHEY and SVGEGT. The CDR3: CASSYYRVGEQYF.

The rearrangement uses TRBV5-1 and TRBJ1-1; the TCRdb D gene call, TRBD1, has no DNA to confirm it. The germline CDR1 and CDR2 sequences are SGHRS and YFSETQ. The CDR3 is made up of 13 amino acids. The CDR3 is CASRRDRNTEAFF.

This chain links TRBV15 with TRBJ2-3; without DNA, the TCRdb call of TRBD2 cannot be checked. Germline V CDR1 and CDR2: LNHNV, YYDKDF (reference sequence). The CDR3 contains 14 residues. The CDR3 loop reads CATSSRLHTDTQYF.

V usage is TRBV20-1 and J usage is TRBJ2-2; checking the TCRdb D call of TRBD2 is not possible without DNA. The CDR3 runs to 19 residues. CDR1 DFQATT and CDR2 SNEGSKA come from the germline V gene (reference sequence). CDR3 loop: CSARALDHWTSGNTGELFF.

The J gene is TRBJ1-1, the V gene TRBV25-1. The CDR3 covers 14 residues. CDR1 and CDR2 (germline): MGHDK, SYGVNS. CDR3 loop: CASSQATMNTEAFF.

This clonotype is classed as medium-sized by frequency. This chain connects TRBV30 to TRBJ1-2. The germline CDR1 and CDR2 sequences are GTSNPN and SVGIG (reference sequence). The CDR3 contains 13 residues. The CDR3 loop reads CARAWEVGYGYTF.

This clonotype is classed as medium-sized by frequency. V and J are TRBV7-9 and TRBJ1-2. CDR3 size: 14 residues. Germline values: CDR1 SEHNR, CDR2 FQNEAQ (reference sequence). The CDR3 spells CASSPRSAGSGYTF.